These 12 T cell receptor beta chains originate from one sample sequenced in a study of blood T cells in healthy people across ages. Then a second PCR, running about 7 to 11 cycles, was carried out with a sample-barcoded 5' primer and a J-beta primer mix. TCRdb reprocessed the 5' RACE reads via MiXCR and lists one record per CDR3 protein. The sample carries around 800,000 distinct CDR3 sequences, 35% to 60% recorded once. Sequences were obtained from blood. These receptors came from a man at least 80 years old in good health.

Turning to this clonotype: A much bigger clone sits one base away, suggesting this may be a read error. This sequence joins TRBV25-1 and TRBJ2-1; D is perhaps TRBD2 (6 bases). CDR3 length equals 13 residues. V lost 8 bases and J 7 bases, leaving 15 bases between the germline ends. The germline V gene encodes CDR1 MGHDK and CDR2 SYGVNS. The DNA for the CDR3 is TGTGCCAGCGGACTACTGGGAGAGAATGAGCAGTTCTTC. Amino acid sequence: CASGLLGENEQFF.

The chain has TRBV7-2 and TRBJ2-5, with a weak D call TRBD2 (6 bases). V dropped 6 bases and J dropped 2 bases, with 16 bases sitting between them. The CDR3 has 15 amino acids. Germline CDR1 is SGHTA and CDR2 is FQGNSA. CDR3 DNA: TGTGCCAGCAGTTGGGAGGCGCTAATTCAAGAGACCCAGTACTTC. It is translated as CASSWEALIQETQYF.

The gene calls are TRBV9 and TRBJ2-2, with D perhaps matching TRBD1 (6 bases). CDR3 size: 14 residues. The V and J ends lost 2 bases and 7 bases respectively, with 12 bases between them. Germline-derived CDR1 and CDR2 are SGDLS and YYNGEE. CDR3 sequence reads: CASSVGPQGGELFF. The CDR3 DNA sequence: TGTGCCAGCAGCGTTGGACCACAGGGCGGGGAGCTGTTTTTT.

About this clonotype itself: The junction does not match germline at one end; this may be a read error. The chain links TRBV12-3 or TRBV12-4 to TRBJ2-3; 7 nucleotides agree with TRBD1. The CDR3 loop spans 17 amino acids. The CDR3 sequence is CASSSGTDISGTDAQYF. CDR3 nucleotides: TGTGCCAGCAGTTCTGGGACAGACATCTCGGGCACAGATGCGCAGTATTTT.

The rearrangement joins TRBV19 to TRBJ2-3; D not resolved. This CDR3 has 13 residues. The germline V gene has CDR1 LNHDA and CDR2 SQIVND (reference sequence). The V gene lost 4 bases and the J gene lost 5 bases, with 10 bases spanning the gap. CDR3 region: CASSKSVLDTQYF. CDR3 coding DNA: TGTGCCAGTAGTAAATCCGTGCTAGATACGCAGTATTTT.

The V call is TRBV9, the J call TRBJ2-3; D may correspond to TRBD1 or TRBD2 (5 bases each). Trimming removed 0 bases at V and 0 bases at J, with 11 bases between. The CDR3 runs 16 residues. CDR1 is SGDLS and CDR2 is YYNGEE in the germline V gene. This chain's CDR3 is CASSVGGIGSTDTQYF. Here the CDR3 DNA reads TGTGCCAGCAGCGTAGGGGGGATAGGGAGCACAGATACGCAGTATTTT.

The chain joins TRBV20-1 to TRBJ2-2; 7 bases align to TRBD2. Germline loops: CDR1 DFQATT, CDR2 SNEGSKA (reference sequence). The CDR3 consists of 16 residues. V lost 6 bases and J lost 3; bases outside the gene matches: 13. CDR3 residues: CSARAGLAVDTGELFF. CDR3 sequence (DNA): TGCAGTGCCCGTGCTGGGCTAGCGGTAGACACCGGGGAGCTGTTTTTT.

In this sample, this clonotype turned up a few times. This chain links TRBV12-3 or TRBV12-4 with TRBJ2-7; D call uncertain. The CDR3 consists of 14 residues. Trimming left V 2 bases short and J 7 bases short, with 15 bases between. CDR3 protein: CASSLSLVMREQYF. The CDR3 bases are TGTGCCAGCAGTTTAAGTTTAGTAATGAGGGAGCAGTACTTC.

In this sample, this clonotype turned up a few times. J is TRBJ2-7 and V is TRBV7-9; D perhaps matches TRBD2 (6 bases). Trimming shortened V by 5 bases and J by 0 bases, and 14 bases separated the two germline ends. Germline lookup yields CDR1 SEHNR and CDR2 FQNEAQ (reference sequence). The CDR3 extends over 15 amino acids. DNA for the CDR3: TGTGCCAGCAGCCCAGTAGCGGCCCGCTCCTACGAGCAGTACTTC. This sequence encodes CASSPVAARSYEQYF.

The V call is TRBV7-9, the J call TRBJ1-4, with TRBD1 identical over 8 bases. V dropped 4 bases and J dropped 7; count of bases not matched to a gene: 11. The CDR3 has 16 residues. Germline V CDR1 and CDR2: SEHNR, FQNEAQ (reference sequence). In DNA form, the CDR3 reads TGTGCCAGCAGCTGGGCAACCGGGACAGGAGGTGAAAAACTGTTTTTT. Translating gives CASSWATGTGGEKLFF.

To note about this clonotype: With a much larger clone just one base away, this may be a read error. V gene TRBV7-9 combines with J gene TRBJ2-7; 7 nucleotides match TRBD2. From germline, CDR1 is SEHNR and CDR2 FQNEAQ (reference sequence). V shed 11 bases and J 2 bases; nucleotides not matched to a gene: 12. This CDR3 region has 14 residues. The CDR3 reads CAATGGSPPYEQYF. The CDR3 DNA is TGTGCCGCTACAGGCGGGAGTCCCCCCTACGAGCAGTACTTC.

V usage is TRBV7-3 and J usage is TRBJ2-7; unclear D gene. V was shortened by 3 bases and J by 1 base, with 13 bases between the two germline ends. This CDR3 contains 15 residues. CDR1 and CDR2 (germline): SGHTA, FQGTGA. The CDR3, as DNA: TGTGCCAGCAGCTTGTCCCCGGGCCCATCCTACGAGCAGTACTTC. Encoded protein: CASSLSPGPSYEQYF.